Following are 26 T cell receptor beta chains from one sample sequenced in a study of control samples from healthy donors and cancer patients. The assay was immunoSEQ multiplex PCR, and TCRdb's table has in-frame clones only and misses some. The repertoire holds about 120,000 clones, with around 87% as singletons. Source material: blood. Receptors were obtained from a middle-aged man in good health.

The chain is built from TRBV19 and TRBJ2-7, with D unresolved. CDR3 size: 16 residues. Deletions cut 1 base from V and 0 bases from J, with 13 bases between. Per germline, CDR1 LNHDA and CDR2 SQIVND (reference sequence). The CDR3 spells CASSIVGVAFSYEQYF. The CDR3 DNA reads TGTGCCAGTAGTATAGTAGGCGTCGCGTTCTCCTACGAGCAGTACTTC.

This rearrangement joins TRBV30 to TRBJ2-6; TRBD1 aligns across 7 bases. With 3 bases clipped from V and 0 bases from J, the junction kept 5 bases outside the gene matches. This CDR3 region has 16 residues. From germline, CDR1 is GTSNPN and CDR2 SVGIG (reference sequence). The CDR3 DNA reads as TGTGCCTGGAGGAGGGGGCTCTACTCTGGGGCCAACGTCCTGACTTTC. The encoded protein is CAWRRGLYSGANVLTF. Full variable domain (remainder filled in from reference TRBV30 and TRBJ2-6): SQTIHQWPATLVQPVGSPLSLECTVEGTSNPNLYWYRQAAGRGLQLLFYSVGIGQISSEVPQNLSASRPQDRQFILSSKKLLLSDSGFYLCAWRRGLYSGANVLTFGAGSRLTVL.

CDR3 DNA sequence: TGTGCCAGCAACCCGGACAGGCGGGTAGAGACCCAGTACTTC. Encoded protein: CASNPDRRVETQYF. The V call is TRBV6-5, the J call TRBJ2-5, with 7 bases identical to TRBD1. Unmatched junction bases numbered 9, after V lost 7 bases and J lost 4 bases. The CDR3 runs to 14 residues. Looked up from germline, CDR1 is MNHEY and CDR2 is SVGAGI.

V and J are TRBV5-1 and TRBJ1-3; tentative D call: TRBD1 (6 bases). The germline gives CDR1 SGHRS, CDR2 YFSETQ. This CDR3 has 14 amino acids. Trimming shortened V by 4 bases and J by 1 base, and 9 bases separated the two germline ends. DNA of the CDR3: TGCGCCAGCAGCATTCAGGGGTCTGGAAACACCATATATTTT. As protein: CASSIQGSGNTIYF.

The chain has TRBV4-2 and TRBJ1-6; the match to TRBD1 covers 7 bases. Germline trimming cut 2 bases from V and 7 bases from J; bases unmatched to any gene: 8. The CDR3 has 16 amino acids. Germline lookup yields CDR1 LGHNA and CDR2 YNFKEQ. The DNA of the CDR3 is TGTGCCAGCAGCCAATTCACAGGGGCTAAGAATTCACCCCTCCACTTT. Protein product: CASSQFTGAKNSPLHF.

V gene TRBV2 combines with J gene TRBJ1-1, with TRBD1 identical over 11 bases. Unmatched junction bases numbered 8, after V lost 8 bases and J lost 6 bases. From germline, CDR1 is SNHLY and CDR2 FYNNEI. There are 14 residues in the CDR3. Here the CDR3 reads CASLPGQGAPEAFF. CDR3 nucleotides: TGTGCCAGCCTGCCCGGACAGGGGGCCCCTGAAGCTTTCTTT.

V usage is TRBV20-1 and J usage is TRBJ1-2, with D unresolved. The CDR3 length is 13 residues. Germline V gives CDR1 DFQATT, CDR2 SNEGSKA (reference sequence). Trimming took off 3 bases at V and 2 bases at J, with 10 bases between the two ends. The CDR3 here is CSASSRTNYGYTF. In DNA, the CDR3 is TGCAGTGCTAGTAGCAGAACCAACTATGGCTACACCTTC.

This chain links TRBV7-2 with TRBJ1-2, with D unresolved. Germline V lookup: CDR1 SGHTA, CDR2 FQGNSA. The CDR3 is 13 amino acids. Deletions cut 1 base from V and 5 bases from J, with 8 bases between. Here the CDR3 reads CASSLDREYGYTF. In nucleotides, the CDR3 is TGTGCCAGCAGCTTAGATCGTGAATATGGCTACACCTTC.

The rearrangement links TRBV27 to TRBJ1-2, with D uncertain. With 6 bases removed from V and 2 bases from J, the gap between germline ends came to 10 bases. There are 13 residues in the CDR3. The germline V gene has CDR1 MNHEY and CDR2 SMNVEV (reference sequence). The CDR3 loop is CASRSTANYGYTF. In DNA form, the CDR3 reads TGTGCCAGCAGATCGACCGCCAACTATGGCTACACCTTC.

The chain combines TRBV3-1 (or the pseudogene TRBV3-2) with TRBJ1-2, with a possible D match to TRBD1 (5 bases). The germline V gene has CDR1 LGHDT and CDR2 YNNKEL (reference sequence). V was pared by 1 base and J by 2 bases, with 17 bases between. The CDR3 contains 17 residues. CDR3 DNA sequence: TGTGCCAGCAGCCAAGCAATTATCCAGGGCCCCAACTATGGCTACACCTTC. Protein product: CASSQAIIQGPNYGYTF.

The CDR3 region is CASSAPPQGGWVTEAFF. The CDR3 region has the DNA TGTGCCAGTAGTGCTCCTCCTCAGGGAGGGTGGGTCACTGAAGCTTTCTTT. The chain carries TRBV19 and TRBJ1-1; weak D call: TRBD1 (5 bases). Per germline, CDR1 LNHDA and CDR2 SQIVND (reference sequence). V lost 5 bases and J lost 4, with 23 bases in between. CDR3 length equals 17 residues.

The chain joins TRBV12-3 or TRBV12-4 to TRBJ1-2; maybe TRBD1 (5 bases). Deletions cut 6 bases from V and 4 bases from J, with 12 bases between. This CDR3 spans 13 amino acids. The DNA for the CDR3 is TGTGCCAGCAGCCCGGGGCGGGTCTATGGCTACACCTTC. Its translation is CASSPGRVYGYTF.

The chain couples TRBV6-2 or TRBV6-3 to TRBJ2-5; D is perhaps TRBD1 (6 bases). CDR3 size: 16 residues. The V end was cut by 6 bases, the J end by 4 bases, with 21 bases between. Germline CDR1 and CDR2: MNHEY and SVGEGT. The CDR3 DNA follows: TGTGCCAGCAGCCCAGTTCCGGGACAAGGGCTAGAGACCCAGTACTTC. Encoded protein: CASSPVPGQGLETQYF.

V is TRBV5-5 and J is TRBJ2-7; 7 bases are a match to TRBD1. J lost 4 bases, V lost 3 bases, and 13 bases had no gene match. This CDR3 has 16 amino acids. Per germline, CDR1 SGHKS and CDR2 YYEKEE (reference sequence). This chain's CDR3 is CASSSQLQGRVYEQYF. CDR3 nucleotide sequence: TGTGCCAGCAGCTCCCAATTACAGGGGCGTGTTTACGAGCAGTACTTC.

J is TRBJ2-5 and V is TRBV29-1; TRBD1 might be the D (7 bases). This CDR3 comprises 12 residues. V lost 7 bases, J lost 7 bases, and 16 bases lay in between. Germline V gene data show CDR1 as SQVTM and CDR2 as ANQGSEA. Written as DNA, the CDR3 is TGCAGCGCTGACAGGGTGGGGGGGACCCAGTACTTC. Translating it yields CSADRVGGTQYF. Looking up the rest from reference TRBV29-1 and TRBJ2-5 gives the full variable domain: SAVISQKPSRDICQRGTSLTIQCQVDSQVTMMFWYRQQPGQSLTLIATANQGSEATYESGFVIDKFPISRPNLTFSTLTVSNMSPEDSSIYLCSADRVGGTQYFGPGTRLLVL.

The chain joins TRBV2 to TRBJ1-2, with 9 positions matching TRBD1. After removal of 5 bases from V and 7 bases from J, the junction contained 8 bases not matched to a gene. This CDR3 contains 14 residues. From germline, CDR1 is SNHLY and CDR2 FYNNEI. The chain's CDR3 is CASSYTGTGTGYTF. DNA for the CDR3: TGTGCCAGCAGTTACACCGGGACAGGGACTGGCTACACCTTC.

The J gene is TRBJ1-2, the V gene TRBV4-1; 7 positions agree with TRBD1. This CDR3 contains 13 residues. CDR1 and CDR2 (germline): MGHRA, YSYEKL. The V gene end was trimmed by 4 bases and the J gene end by 8 bases; junction bases not matched to a gene: 7. In DNA form, the CDR3 reads TGCGCCAGCAGCCCCCGGGACAGTAGGGGCTACACCTTC. Protein sequence: CASSPRDSRGYTF.

J is TRBJ1-4 and V is TRBV25-1; D is perhaps TRBD1 (5 bases). Trimming removed 3 bases at V and 8 bases at J, with 16 bases between. Germline-derived CDR1 and CDR2 are MGHDK and SYGVNS. The CDR3 has 15 residues. The chain's CDR3 is CASSESRGRDEKLFF. CDR3 DNA: TGTGCCAGCAGTGAGTCCCGGGGCAGGGACGAAAAACTGTTTTTT.

This chain connects TRBV24-1 to TRBJ2-2; either TRBD1 or TRBD2 may fit D (5 bases each). CDR3 length equals 15 residues. V was cut by 4 bases and J by 4 bases, with 12 bases left in between. Germline V gene data show CDR1 as KGHDR and CDR2 as SFDVKD. The CDR3 sequence is CATSDWGRTTGELFF. The CDR3 DNA sequence: TGTGCCACCAGTGACTGGGGACGGACCACCGGGGAGCTGTTTTTT.

The rearrangement links TRBV24-1 to TRBJ1-4, with 7 bases matching TRBD1. The germline V gene encodes CDR1 KGHDR and CDR2 SFDVKD. V was clipped by 2 bases and J by 8 bases; unmatched bases: 7. This CDR3 has 15 residues. The DNA for the CDR3 is TGTGCCACCAGTGATTCCGGGACAGCTCTCGAAAAACTGTTTTTT. Its protein product is CATSDSGTALEKLFF.

The chain employs TRBV18 and TRBJ2-3; D is perhaps TRBD2 (7 bases). CDR3 length: 16 amino acids. Germline V gene data show CDR1 as KGHSH and CDR2 as LQKENI. The ends were cut back, 2 bases at V and 0 bases at J, with 12 bases in the middle. The CDR3 is CASSPGRGPSTDTQYF. In nucleotides, the CDR3 is TGTGCCAGCTCACCAGGGCGGGGGCCTAGCACAGATACGCAGTATTTT.

This clone was observed once. The chain employs TRBV19 and TRBJ2-7; D gene uncertain. Trimming shortened V by 11 bases and J by 3 bases, and 14 bases separated the two germline ends. This CDR3 is built from 12 residues. Germline lookup yields CDR1 LNHDA and CDR2 SQIVND (reference sequence). The CDR3 is CAASSYDYEQYF. The CDR3 DNA follows: TGTGCCGCCTCCTCCTACGACTACGAGCAGTACTTC.

This clone has only a few counts. V gene TRBV12-3 or TRBV12-4 combines with J gene TRBJ1-4; a weak D match, TRBD1 (5 bases). The CDR3 covers 12 residues. Trimming pared 1 base from V and 8 bases from J, leaving 5 bases between. The DNA for the CDR3 is TGTGCCAGCAGTTTAGGGGGGGAAAAACTGTTTTTT. Its protein product is CASSLGGEKLFF.

This clone has more than one count but fewer than ten. The V gene is TRBV5-4, the J gene TRBJ1-2, with a possible D match to TRBD1 (5 bases). CDR3 length: 15 residues. The germline CDR1 and CDR2 sequences are SGHNT and YYREEE (reference sequence). Between the trimmed V and J ends, which lost 4 bases and 2 bases, there was a span of 15 bases. This CDR3 reads CASSPPRRGNYGYTF. The CDR3 DNA follows: TGTGCCAGCAGCCCACCCCGCCGGGGGAACTATGGCTACACCTTC. Supplemented by reference TRBV5-4 and TRBJ1-2, the full variable domain reads ETGVTQSPTHLIKTRGQQVTLRCSSQSGHNTVSWYQQALGQGPQFIFQYYREEENGRGNFPPRFSGLQFPNYSSELNVNALELDDSALYLCASSPPRRGNYGYTFGSGTRLTVV.

The V call is TRBV24-1, the J call TRBJ2-7, with 9 bases lining up with TRBD1. Germline V CDR1 and CDR2: KGHDR, SFDVKD. There are 15 residues in the CDR3. Trimming cost V 3 bases and J 3 bases; bases outside gene matches: 5. The chain's CDR3 is CATSDPGQGLYEQYF. In DNA form, the CDR3 reads TGTGCCACCAGTGATCCGGGACAGGGTCTCTACGAGCAGTACTTC.

The chain uses TRBV24-1 and TRBJ1-5; D is perhaps TRBD1 (5 bases). The germline V and J ends were trimmed by 5 bases and 7 bases, with 23 bases remaining between them. The CDR3 is made up of 17 amino acids. Germline assignment: CDR1 KGHDR and CDR2 SFDVKD. The CDR3 spells CATSAPGSGGLNQPQHF. As DNA, the CDR3 is TGTGCCACCAGTGCCCCAGGGTCGGGAGGGTTGAACCAGCCCCAGCATTTT.